This paragraph covers one T cell receptor (beta chain) sequence. Its antigen remains unidentified. The source of the sample is a study of T cell repertoires in cytomegalovirus infection. As for the study in general: Public TCR beta signatures were indicative of both CMV infection and a matching HLA type. Study-wide findings and caveats: Public TCR beta family frequency separated CMV-and-HLA carriers, including in an independent cohort.

TCRdb reprocessed the reads via MiXCR and lists one record per CDR3 protein. The sample yields about 530,000 distinct CDR3 sequences, more than 20% seen once. The receptor's source is a human donor in good health (CMV status not recorded). Some clones in this sample may be carry-over from other donors' samples. Input material: PBMCs.

The CDR3 sequence: CASSYSGSSSTYEQYF. DNA of the CDR3: TGTGCCAGCAGTTACTCTGGGTCTAGTTCCACCTACGAGCAGTACTTC. The V and J genes are TRBV6-2 or TRBV6-3 and TRBJ2-7; no reliable D call. The CDR3 is 16 residues long. Trimming removed 0 bases from V and 2 bases from J, with 14 bases in between. Per the germline V gene, CDR1 is MNHEY and CDR2 is SVGEGT.